This TCR beta chain was sequenced in a study of cytomegalovirus exposure and HLA in healthy donors (dated by TCRdb to 2016 to 2017). About the study as a whole: An earlier analysis of approximately 640 of the donors reported roughly 300 Gb of sequence data and 120 million or so unique TCR beta sequences from roughly 200 million T cells. HLA typing included class I and class II loci at four-digit resolution. Every discovery cohort repertoire had been produced on one sequencing platform. A later analysis re-analyzed previously published TCR beta repertoires from 660 or so donors and added high-resolution HLA genotyping to study TCR occurrence patterns. About 300 gigabases of sequencing data and 70 million to 100 million unique TCR sequences were included in an early release covering about 620 HLA-typed donors. On average, roughly 250,000 unique TCR beta nucleotide sequences were sequenced per donor among some 420 genotyped donors of the cohort, with 15% to 20% of those sequences being non-productive. Genome-wide SNP genotypes for about three fifths of the 666 donors were used in a later genetic analysis, which treated that subset as a discovery cohort. Besides the first cohort of roughly 660 subjects, a separate validation cohort made up of around 120 different subjects was used. The T cell repertoires of 666 subjects were profiled by immunosequencing and related to cytomegalovirus serostatus. Because of strong linkage in the cohort, roughly five DR-DQ haplotypes were treated as single units for association and clustering. The aim of the study was to test whether cataloging public T cell receptors could identify signatures of past pathogen exposure. In the later analysis, no new phenotypic data were used to find candidate immune exposures; instead, reliance was placed on TCR beta sequences and their occurrence across donors. The number of typed donors differed by locus: about 620-640 for A, B, C, DRB1 and DQB1; approximately 520 for DQA1; 606 for DPA1; and around 470 for DPB1. To predict cytomegalovirus infection status, the study combined high-throughput TCR immunosequencing, statistical association of individual TCRs with disease status, and machine learning. Of the approximately 400 genotyped donors, over 65% fell in the genetic ancestry cluster associated with self-reported Caucasian donors. Donor age, sex, ethnicity and CMV serostatus were compiled together with the repertoire data. In an earlier analysis of roughly 600 of the donors, high-throughput TCR beta sequencing was used to judge whether each TCR beta V gene segment behaved as functional or pseudogenic. Summary of the overall study and its limitations: Cytomegalovirus status was reported to be diagnosed by the classifier with high specificity and sensitivity in both the original and validation cohorts. In a later genetic analysis, fewer N-insertions in productive TCRs were reported among donors in an Asian-associated ancestry cluster than the roughly 710-donor mean. A later analysis reported that several top co-occurrence clusters appeared linked to parvovirus B19, influenza, CMV and Epstein-Barr virus. A later genetic analysis associated a missense DCLRE1C variant with V-gene and J-gene trimming of TCR beta chains, and an independent cohort replicated the association. Broadly in line with IMGT annotations, most TCR beta V segments showed up in productive rearrangements about 87% or about 30% of the time in an earlier analysis of 450 to 600 of the donors. The sequencing pipeline was judged likely to have produced a cluster of highly shared sequence variants as a technical artifact. The study listed 170 or so TCR beta chains as associated with cytomegalovirus. When HLA alleles, especially DR and DQ, strongly co-occurred, attributing TCR associations to individual alleles was difficult. In a later analysis, HLA-associated TCR beta chains showed more clonal expansion and lower generation probabilities than non-associated chains that were equally common. Most CMV-associated TCR beta chains appeared to be HLA-restricted in a later analysis, and the HLA associations seemed to be driven largely by CMV exposure. While some public TCRs were present in many individuals, most TCR sequences turned up only very rarely across donors. In a later analysis, the rate of TCR association differed among HLA loci, with DRB1 alleles having the most associated TCRs and HLA-C alleles having the fewest. At a false discovery rate of 0.05, a later analysis linked under 20,000 TCR beta sequences to specific HLA alleles. Because HLA typing was unavailable for some donors at each locus, only the typed subset was used in association tests. Because the 87-base-pair reads could not distinguish some IMGT-functional V segments, including TRBV6-2 and TRBV6-3, those segments were excluded. A further reported finding was that TCR beta sequences accurately predicted the HLA-A and HLA-B alleles for most subjects in the first cohort. In vitro tests confirmed that a few of the cytomegalovirus-associated TCR beta chains recognize cytomegalovirus antigens. The only immune exposure information available for the cohort was CMV serostatus. Correlated functional status among segregating V segments might be attributable to linkage disequilibrium, but an unknown experimental factor could not be ruled out. In this cohort, only TCR beta chains were sequenced, and detectable features were limited by the absence of alpha or paired-chain data. The presence/absence analyses assumed that sequencing depth was roughly uniform across donors, and that assumption may not be true. The authors suggested that the approach could potentially be extended to other disease states and immunological phenotypes. Because counts were too low, about 18 rarely observed V segments, including chromosome 9 orphons, were excluded from the earlier analysis of around 590 of the donors.

From the cysteine through the phenylalanine, the CDR3 covers 15 amino acids. The retained sequence is limited to the CDR3, 45 bases, with the frame set at the first base. Trimming takes 1 base from V and 7 bases from J, and the germline ends sit 16 bases apart. Looking up the germline V gene (reference sequence) yields CDR1 LNHNV and CDR2 YYDKDF. The method behind the library was the immunoSEQ multiplex PCR assay. For the multiplex PCR, a mixture combining 60 forward primers for TCR Vbeta segments and 13 reverse primers for TCR Jbeta segments was used. The CDR3 region of rearranged TCR beta genes was amplified from genomic DNA with a multiplex PCR assay. The amplified TCR beta libraries were sequenced on the Illumina HiSeq System as 87-base-pair reads. Regarding the original processing steps: In a later analysis, roughly 80 million unique TCR beta chains were counted across the approximately 640 repertoires, and some 10 million of these chains were shared by at least two donors. A nearest-neighbor algorithm error-corrected the raw reads and collapsed the reads into unique sequences, merging closely related sequences to remove PCR and sequencing errors. V, D and J gene segments were assigned by aligning CDR3 sequences to IMGT reference sequences. For a sequence to be retained, at least a six-nucleotide match to both a V gene segment and a J gene segment was required. A rearrangement counted as productive if the CDR3 had no stop codons and remained in frame with V and J, and every other rearrangement counted as non-productive. Following IMGT convention, CDR3 was defined as the stretch from the second conserved V-encoded cysteine up to the conserved J-encoded phenylalanine. The earlier analysis of 587 of the donors excluded sequences that lacked an unambiguous match to a single V gene segment. An earlier analysis of 450 to 650 of the donors called V segments functional above 56.7% productive rearrangements and segregating when the between-donor standard deviation exceeded 5%. A statistical classification framework was built for diagnosing cytomegalovirus status from the catalog of TCR beta chain sequences. In a later analysis, TCR nucleotide sequences were compared against IMGT/GENE-DB human TR gene sequences so that V and J genes could be assigned. In a later analysis, CDR3 sequences and most-parsimonious VDJ recombination scenarios were assigned using the TCRdist pipeline. A later analysis defined each TCR beta chain by its CDR3 amino acid sequence plus V-gene family, and excluded reads lacking a unique V-gene family. To address suspected cross-contamination and a sequencing artifact, a later analysis removed 550 to 750 highly shared, low-generation-probability nucleotide sequences. In a later analysis, a clonal expansion index for each public chain was calculated from normalized within-repertoire ranks of inferred template counts. A later analysis computed generation probabilities with a VDJ recombination model fitted to out-of-frame rearrangements, and checked the results against IGoR. In a later analysis, TCR-TCR, TCR-HLA and TCR-CMV co-occurrence was scored with hypergeometric tests, and a repertoire-size bias correction was applied to TCR pairs. False discovery rates were estimated in a later analysis by permuting HLA or CMV assignments 20 times. A later analysis grouped co-occurring TCRs with DBSCAN, adding TCRdist sequence similarity when clustering within HLA-allele-positive subsets. Repertoires with fewer than 30,000 or more than 120,000 public chains, plus five repertoires with anomalous nucleotide sharing, were excluded from co-occurrence clustering. TCRdb re-hosts the immuneACCESS table, in-frame sequences only. Its copies lack some clones; in the studies checked, an unresolved V gene accounts for under half of them, and the cause for the rest is not known. That table furnishes V, J and clone size, whereas the DNA furnished D and trimming. Recorded for this sample are about 180,000 clones; 79% of them occurred a single time. The ten largest account for under 0.9% of the sample.

The cohort consisted of fewer than 700 healthy bone marrow donors. At the time of sampling, every cohort member was nominally healthy, though immune exposures that went unrecorded were likely present. The donor tested CMV seronegative, placing the donor among the 350 to 400 seronegative members of the cohort. A peripheral blood sample was provided by each donor, and peripheral blood mononuclear cells were used for TCR beta sequencing. Genomic DNA extraction from the blood cell samples was performed with the Qiagen DNeasy Blood Extraction Kit. This clone has just one count. There is no known antigen for this receptor. One base away there is no much larger clone; base qualities are not given.

Sequencing used PBMCs. The chain joins TRBV15 to TRBJ1-2; possibly the D gene is TRBD1, per 6 matching bases. The sequence came from a woman aged 40 to 49 in good health and CMV-seronegative. The CDR3 protein is CATSRGGQSSTGYTF. The base sequence is TGTGCCACCAGCAGAGGCGGACAGTCATCAACTGGCTACACCTTC.